The 10 T cell receptor beta chains below all came from one sample that was sequenced in a study of identical twins. MiXCR was run by TCRdb on the 5' RACE reads, yielding one entry per CDR3 protein. The profile shows about 18,000 distinct CDR3 sequences, roughly 71% of them singletons. Sample: memory (CD45RO+) T cells sorted from blood. The receptors shown here come from a woman under 30 in good health. This table probably holds off-target reads from a library built for another chain.

The chain links TRBV6-1 to TRBJ2-3; D is ambiguous. Per the germline V gene, CDR1 is MNHNS and CDR2 is SASEGT. Trimming took off 5 bases at V and 4 bases at J, with 10 bases between the two ends. The CDR3 is made up of 13 amino acids. CDR3: CASSWLRADTQYF. Here the CDR3 DNA reads TGTGCCAGCAGTTGGCTCCGTGCAGATACGCAGTATTTT.

V gene TRBV29-1 combines with J gene TRBJ2-1, with D perhaps matching TRBD2 (6 bases). With 1 base removed from V and 8 bases from J, the gap between germline ends came to 12 bases. The length of the CDR3 is 13 residues. Germline lookup yields CDR1 SQVTM and CDR2 ANQGSEA. The DNA of the CDR3 is TGCAGCGTTGAAGGCGGGAAAGGGGATGAGCAGTTCTTC. This encodes CSVEGGKGDEQFF.

This chain uses TRBV4-2 with TRBJ1-5; D may be TRBD1 (6 bases). This CDR3 region has 17 residues. V lost 0 bases and J lost 0, with 12 bases in between. CDR1 LGHNA and CDR2 YNFKEQ come from the germline V gene. The DNA for the CDR3 is TGTGCCAGCAGCCAAGAGGCCCGACAGGTTAGCAATCAGCCCCAGCATTTT. Its translation is CASSQEARQVSNQPQHF.

The gene calls are TRBV4-3 and TRBJ2-2; D is unclear. Deletions cut 1 base from V and 2 bases from J, with 5 bases between. Germline V gives CDR1 LGHNA, CDR2 YSLEER. CDR3 length: 14 amino acids. The CDR3 sequence: CASSQVINTGELFF. Written as DNA, the CDR3 is TGCGCCAGCAGCCAAGTTATAAACACCGGGGAGCTGTTTTTT.

This chain connects TRBV7-9 to TRBJ2-1; D is uncertain. Germline-derived CDR1 and CDR2 are SEHNR and FQNEAQ (reference sequence). V lost 2 bases and J 5 bases, leaving 7 bases between the germline ends. The length of the CDR3 is 13 residues. CDR3 region: CASSLTSNNEQFF. Written as DNA, the CDR3 is TGTGCCAGCAGCTTAACTTCTAACAATGAGCAGTTCTTC.

CDR3 in amino acids: CASRRLAGGSLSSYNEQFF. CDR3 nucleotides: TGTGCCAGCAGGCGACTAGCGGGAGGGTCCCTAAGCTCCTACAATGAGCAGTTCTTC. This chain joins TRBV2 and TRBJ2-1; 14 bases match TRBD2. The CDR3 covers 19 residues. In germline, CDR1 is SNHLY, CDR2 FYNNEI. Unmatched junction bases numbered 10, after V lost 6 bases and J lost 0 bases.

The rearrangement uses TRBV10-3 and TRBJ1-6; the match to TRBD1 covers 7 bases. J gave up 6 bases and V 2 bases, and 4 bases lay outside the gene matches. This CDR3 contains 15 residues. CDR1 and CDR2 from the germline V gene are ENHRY and SYGVKD. The CDR3 here is CAISEGDSSNSPLHF. CDR3 bases: TGTGCCATCAGTGAGGGGGACAGTTCTAATTCACCCCTCCACTTT.

The gene calls are TRBV20-1 and TRBJ2-7; 9 bases are a match to TRBD1. Unmatched junction bases numbered 6, after V lost 6 bases and J lost 0 bases. Germline V lookup: CDR1 DFQATT, CDR2 SNEGSKA (reference sequence). The length of the CDR3 is 14 residues. CDR3 DNA: TGCAGTGCGAACAGGGGGCGCAGCTCCTACGAGCAGTACTTC. Protein: CSANRGRSSYEQYF.

This clonotype showed up just once. The gene calls are TRBV12-3 or TRBV12-4 and TRBJ2-1; 8 bases line up with TRBD2. The CDR3 is made up of 13 amino acids. V was clipped by 8 bases and J by 10 bases; unmatched bases: 10. Written as DNA, the CDR3 is TGTGCCAGCGCCGGACTAGCTCCTAAGGAGCAGTTCTTC. This sequence encodes CASAGLAPKEQFF.

V usage is TRBV20-1 and J usage is TRBJ2-3; D is possibly TRBD2 (6 bases). V was cut by 3 bases and J by 4 bases, with 11 bases left in between. Per the germline V gene, CDR1 is DFQATT and CDR2 is SNEGSKA (reference sequence). The CDR3 runs to 13 residues. The CDR3 protein is CSARLSGADTQYF. DNA of the CDR3: TGCAGTGCTAGGTTGTCGGGAGCAGATACGCAGTATTTT.